This entry describes one T cell receptor beta chain. The primer mix had 60 Vbeta and 13 Jbeta primers. The protocol was immunoSEQ multiplex PCR, while the TCRdb copy is restricted to in-frame clones and leaves out a portion. The sample carries about 150,000 clones, around 75% recorded once. This specimen belongs to a study of cytomegalovirus exposure and HLA in healthy donors. This CDR3 has 16 amino acids. Germline V lookup: CDR1 PRHDT, CDR2 FYEKMQ (reference sequence). V was clipped by 5 bases and J by 0 bases, with 16 bases between them. The specimen sequenced was PBMCs. The chain uses TRBV13 and TRBJ1-1; a weak D match, TRBD1 (6 bases). The origin of this receptor is a male donor in good health and CMV-seronegative. The CDR3 loop reads CASSGAGGRLNTEAFF. The DNA for the CDR3 is TGTGCCAGCAGCGGAGCCGGGGGGCGGTTGAACACTGAAGCTTTCTTT.